This T cell receptor beta chain originates from a study of cytomegalovirus exposure and HLA in healthy donors. Study conclusions and caveats: Altogether, 150 to 200 TCR beta chains were recorded as cytomegalovirus-associated. Rare TCR sequences dominated, though some public TCRs recurred in many donors. As was reported, the classifier diagnosed cytomegalovirus status with high specificity and sensitivity.

With respect to this clone: Its antigen is currently unknown.

V was cut by 7 bases and J by 4 bases, with 12 bases left in between. This CDR3 region has 13 residues. Germline V gene data show CDR1 as MNHEY and CDR2 as SVGAGI. Profiling relied on immunoSEQ multiplex PCR, and the TCRdb table lists in-frame clones only, not all of them. The repertoire consists of roughly 130,000 clones, with roughly 86% occurring once and the leading ten covering about 1.5%. The sequenced sample consisted of PBMCs. This TCR was recovered from a young man in good health and CMV-seronegative. The chain links TRBV6-5 to TRBJ2-3; weak D call: TRBD1 (5 bases). The CDR3 reads CASNYLGADTQYF. CDR3 in DNA: TGTGCCAGCAACTACTTAGGGGCAGATACGCAGTATTTT.